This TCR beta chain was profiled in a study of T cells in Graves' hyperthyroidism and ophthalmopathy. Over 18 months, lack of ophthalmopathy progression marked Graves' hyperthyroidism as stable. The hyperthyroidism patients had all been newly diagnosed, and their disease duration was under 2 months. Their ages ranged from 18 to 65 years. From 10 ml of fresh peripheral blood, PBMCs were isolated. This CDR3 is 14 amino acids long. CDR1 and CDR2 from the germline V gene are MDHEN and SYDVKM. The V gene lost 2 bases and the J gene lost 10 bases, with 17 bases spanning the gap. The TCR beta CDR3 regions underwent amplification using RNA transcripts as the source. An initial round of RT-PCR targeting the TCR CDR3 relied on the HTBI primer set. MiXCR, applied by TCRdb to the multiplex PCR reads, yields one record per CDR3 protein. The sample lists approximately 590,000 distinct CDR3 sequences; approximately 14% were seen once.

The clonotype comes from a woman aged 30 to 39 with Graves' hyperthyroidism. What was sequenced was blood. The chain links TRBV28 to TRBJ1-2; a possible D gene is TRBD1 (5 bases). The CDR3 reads CASSLGGTLTAYTF. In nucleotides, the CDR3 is TGTGCCAGCAGTTTAGGCGGGACTTTAACCGCCTACACCTTC.